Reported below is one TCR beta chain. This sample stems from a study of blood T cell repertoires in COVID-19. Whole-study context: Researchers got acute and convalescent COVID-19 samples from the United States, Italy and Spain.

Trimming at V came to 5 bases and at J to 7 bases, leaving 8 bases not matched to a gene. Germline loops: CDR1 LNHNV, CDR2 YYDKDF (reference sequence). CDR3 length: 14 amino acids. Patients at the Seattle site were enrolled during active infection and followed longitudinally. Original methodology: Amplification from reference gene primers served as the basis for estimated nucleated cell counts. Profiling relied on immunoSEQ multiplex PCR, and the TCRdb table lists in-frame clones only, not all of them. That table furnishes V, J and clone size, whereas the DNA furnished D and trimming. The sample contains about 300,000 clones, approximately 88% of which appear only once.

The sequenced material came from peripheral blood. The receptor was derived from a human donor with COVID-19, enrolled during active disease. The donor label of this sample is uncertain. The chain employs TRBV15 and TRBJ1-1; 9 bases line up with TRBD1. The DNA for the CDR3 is TGTGCCACCAGCGGCGGACAGGGGAAGGATGAAGCTTTCTTT. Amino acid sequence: CATSGGQGKDEAFF.